This T cell receptor beta chain appears in the sequencing data of a study of blood T cell repertoires in COVID-19. In the study overall: COVID-19 samples collected from the United States, Italy and Spain covered acute and convalescent phases. PBMCs, B-cell-depleted T cells, or T cells were the source of the cDNA or gDNA that made up the material.

The germline gives CDR1 SGHRS, CDR2 YFSETQ. V shed 0 bases, J shed 4 bases, and the junction held 4 bases outside the gene matches. The CDR3 is 15 amino acids. Original handling: From reference gene primer amplification, estimates of nucleated cell counts were derived. Libraries were prepared by immunoSEQ multiplex PCR; TCRdb keeps only in-frame clonotypes and omits some of them. Clonal size and the V and J genes are those of that table, whereas D and trimming came from the DNA. The repertoire consists of more than 250,000 clones, with around 89% occurring once and the leading ten covering nearly 6.5%.

The receptor was derived from a man between 18 and 35 years old who had recovered from COVID-19. The chain uses TRBV5-1 and TRBJ2-1, with 7 nucleotides matching TRBD2. The sample comprised peripheral blood. This CDR3 is CASSLDPSGYNEQFF. In DNA, the CDR3 is TGCGCCAGCAGCTTGGATCCTAGCGGTTACAATGAGCAGTTCTTC.